The clone carrying this T cell receptor beta chain was observed many times. No antigen is known for it. Germline loops: CDR1 MNHNS, CDR2 SASEGT. With 5 bases clipped from V and 1 base from J, the junction kept 5 bases outside the gene matches. This CDR3 comprises 15 residues. This sample is drawn from a study of T cell repertoires in cytomegalovirus infection. Study in general: CMV infection together with matching HLA type was indicated by public TCR beta signatures. The study's findings and limits: Individuals carrying CMV plus the relevant HLA were identified by cumulative frequency of public TCR beta families.

A single record per CDR3 protein comes from TCRdb applying MiXCR to the reads. Of about 310,000 distinct CDR3 sequences in the sample, roughly 25% are singletons; the top ten hold about an eighth. The chain carries TRBV6-1 and TRBJ2-4; TRBD1 aligns across 7 bases. This TCR was sampled from a human donor in good health (CMV status not recorded). Some clones in this sample may be carry-over from other donors' samples. The sample here was cultured PBMCs, taken from culture after CMV antigen stimulation. The CDR3 here is CASSLTGLAKNIQYF. The CDR3 DNA reads as TGTGCCAGCAGTCTGACAGGGTTGGCCAAAAACATTCAGTACTTC.